One and the same sample provided the 20 T cell receptor beta chains below, sequenced in a study of blood T cell repertoires in COVID-19. Only in-frame clones appear in the TCRdb table, and some are missing; sequencing was by immunoSEQ multiplex PCR. Here the sample spans about 58,000 clones, nearly 90% being singletons. The source material was peripheral blood. All receptors come from a man aged 60-69 years with active COVID-19.

The chain couples TRBV30 to TRBJ2-7, with 9 nucleotides matching TRBD1. The CDR3 loop spans 14 amino acids. V shed 2 bases, J shed 4 bases, and the junction held 6 bases outside the gene matches. The V gene's germline CDR1 is GTSNPN and CDR2 SVGIG (reference sequence). As DNA, the CDR3 is TGTGCCTGGAGTCCTAGGGACAGGGTTTACGAGCAGTACTTC. Protein product: CAWSPRDRVYEQYF.

The rearrangement links TRBV24-1 to TRBJ1-2; D is unclear. This CDR3 has 14 residues. Trimming cost V 6 bases and J 1 base, with 11 bases left between them. Germline CDR1 and CDR2: KGHDR and SFDVKD. The CDR3, as DNA: TGTGCCACCAGTCAGAACACCATTAACTATGGCTACACCTTC. Translation: CATSQNTINYGYTF.

V gene TRBV5-4 combines with J gene TRBJ2-7; 9 bases agree with TRBD1. Looked up from germline, CDR1 is SGHNT and CDR2 is YYREEE (reference sequence). With 4 bases clipped from V and 3 bases from J, the junction kept 5 bases outside the gene matches. The CDR3 loop spans 14 amino acids. CDR3 nucleotides: TGTGCCAGCAGCCCCACAGGGGGCGTCTACGAGCAGTACTTC. Protein: CASSPTGGVYEQYF.

V and J are TRBV24-1 and TRBJ1-5; 7 nucleotides agree with TRBD1. This CDR3 region has 14 residues. Germline-derived CDR1 and CDR2 are KGHDR and SFDVKD. J gave up 5 bases and V 9 bases, and 9 bases lay outside the gene matches. CDR3 region: CATGRQGADQPQHF. For the CDR3, the DNA is TGTGCCACCGGAAGACAGGGAGCTGATCAGCCCCAGCATTTT.

The rearrangement links TRBV28 to TRBJ1-6; D not resolved. V was cut by 10 bases and J by 5 bases, with 12 bases left in between. The CDR3 is made up of 13 amino acids. Germline CDR1 reads MDHEN; CDR2 reads SYDVKM. As DNA, the CDR3 is TGTGCCATCACGAAGGAGAATAATTCACCCCTCCACTTT. It specifies CAITKENNSPLHF. The full variable domain, completed using reference TRBV28 and TRBJ1-6, is DVKVTQSSRYLVKRTGEKVFLECVQDMDHENMFWYRQDPGLGLRLIYFSYDVKMKEKGDIPEGYSVSREKKERFSLILESASTNQTSMYLCAITKENNSPLHFGNGTRLTVT.

V is TRBV3-1 (or the pseudogene TRBV3-2) and J is TRBJ2-7, with 8 bases matching TRBD1. Germline V CDR1 and CDR2: LGHDT, YNNKEL (reference sequence). This CDR3 contains 14 residues. The junction had 0 bases not matched to a gene; V was cut back by 2 bases and J by 0 bases. As DNA, the CDR3 is TGTGCCAGCAGCCAACAGGGGGCCTCCTACGAGCAGTACTTC. This gives the protein CASSQQGASYEQYF.

This clone was detected a few times. The chain links TRBV25-1 to TRBJ1-6, with a tentative D call TRBD1 (5 bases). The length of the CDR3 is 15 residues. The V gene's germline CDR1 is MGHDK and CDR2 SYGVNS. V lost 3 bases and J lost 9, with 15 bases in between. In DNA, the CDR3 is TGTGCCAGCAGTGATTTACCTGCCGGGGGTTCACCCCTCCACTTT. This sequence encodes CASSDLPAGGSPLHF. The full variable domain, with the rest looked up from reference TRBV25-1 and TRBJ1-6, is EADIYQTPRYLVIGTGKKITLECSQTMGHDKMYWYQQDPGMELHLIHYSYGVNSTEKGDLSSESTVSRIRTEHFPLTLESARPSHTSQYLCASSDLPAGGSPLHFGNGTRLTVT.

This clone has just one count. The CDR3 sequence: CASSLWASGGTYEQYF. CDR3 nucleotide sequence: TGTGCCAGCAGTTTATGGGCTAGCGGGGGAACCTACGAGCAGTACTTC. The V call is TRBV28, the J call TRBJ2-7; the match to TRBD2 covers 10 bases. The CDR3 is made up of 16 amino acids. The V and J ends lost 0 bases and 2 bases, in that order; junction bases with no gene match: 4. CDR1 and CDR2 from the germline V gene are MDHEN and SYDVKM. Full variable domain (remainder filled in from reference TRBV28 and TRBJ2-7): DVKVTQSSRYLVKRTGEKVFLECVQDMDHENMFWYRQDPGLGLRLIYFSYDVKMKEKGDIPEGYSVSREKKERFSLILESASTNQTSMYLCASSLWASGGTYEQYFGPGTRLTVT.

The rearrangement joins TRBV3-1 (or the pseudogene TRBV3-2) to TRBJ2-3; 11 nucleotides match TRBD2. With V trimmed by 5 bases and J by 2 bases, 9 bases remained unmatched. Germline V CDR1 and CDR2: LGHDT, YNNKEL (reference sequence). CDR3 length: 17 amino acids. The CDR3 protein is CASSVRLAGLFTDTQYF. Written as DNA, the CDR3 is TGTGCCAGCAGCGTCCGACTAGCGGGGTTATTCACAGATACGCAGTATTTT.

The chain links TRBV6-5 to TRBJ2-5; 10 positions match TRBD1. The trim removed 4 bases at V and 0 bases at J, leaving 5 bases unmatched. Looked up from germline, CDR1 is MNHEY and CDR2 is SVGAGI. The CDR3 runs 16 residues. The DNA for the CDR3 is TGTGCCAGCAGTTCCATGGACAGGGGGTACCAAGAGACCCAGTACTTC. As protein: CASSSMDRGYQETQYF.

The chain uses TRBV11-2 and TRBJ2-7; 10 bases fit TRBD2. The germline V gene encodes CDR1 SGHAT and CDR2 FQNNGV. This CDR3 has 15 residues. The trim removed 8 bases at V and 3 bases at J, leaving 10 bases unmatched. CDR3 sequence (DNA): TGTGCCAGCGGATTAACTAGCGGGGTTCTCTACGAGCAGTACTTC. Protein product: CASGLTSGVLYEQYF.

The chain carries TRBV18 and TRBJ2-7; 10 bases are shared with TRBD2. Germline-derived CDR1 and CDR2 are KGHSH and LQKENI. The CDR3 extends over 15 amino acids. The V gene end was trimmed by 0 bases and the J gene end by 7 bases; junction bases not matched to a gene: 6. CDR3 DNA sequence: TGTGCCAGCTCACCACCGGGACTAGCGAAAGGGGAGCAGTACTTC. Amino acid sequence: CASSPPGLAKGEQYF.

V and J are TRBV7-3 and TRBJ2-2, with D maybe TRBD2 (6 bases). This CDR3 has 16 amino acids. Germline assignment: CDR1 SGHTA and CDR2 FQGTGA. Trimming took 2 bases from V and 3 from J, leaving 13 bases between them. CDR3 DNA sequence: TGTGCCAGCAGCTTATCTGGGGAGGTGGACACCGGGGAGCTGTTTTTT. Its translation: CASSLSGEVDTGELFF.

This rearrangement joins TRBV6-5 to TRBJ2-7, with TRBD1 matching over 7 bases. The CDR3 has 14 residues. CDR1 is MNHEY and CDR2 is SVGAGI in the germline V gene. V gave up 7 bases and J gave up 6 bases; unmatched junction bases: 12. The CDR3 region is CASKTGTARSEQYF. The CDR3 DNA follows: TGTGCCAGCAAAACCGGGACAGCGCGCAGCGAGCAGTACTTC.

As DNA, the CDR3 is TGCGCCAGCAGCCATCCAGGACAGGGTGAGCGGGAGCAGTACTTC. Translation gives CASSHPGQGEREQYF. This chain joins TRBV4-1 and TRBJ2-7; 8 nucleotides agree with TRBD1. Per the germline V gene, CDR1 is MGHRA and CDR2 is YSYEKL. The trim removed 3 bases at V and 7 bases at J, leaving 11 bases unmatched. This CDR3 is 15 amino acids long.

The chain employs TRBV9 and TRBJ2-3; the match to TRBD2 covers 7 bases. The CDR3 runs to 15 residues. CDR1 and CDR2 from the germline V gene are SGDLS and YYNGEE. Trimming removed 0 bases from V and 5 bases from J; junction bases left unmatched: 6. The CDR3 reads CASSVAGGMGDTQYF. In DNA, the CDR3 is TGTGCCAGCAGCGTAGCGGGGGGAATGGGAGATACGCAGTATTTT.

In DNA form, the CDR3 reads TGTGCCACCAGCAGAGCATATGGGACAGGGACTCTCTATGGCTACACCTTC. Protein sequence: CATSRAYGTGTLYGYTF. This chain uses TRBV15 with TRBJ1-2, with 9 bases fitting TRBD1. This CDR3 is 17 amino acids long. After removal of 1 base from V and 4 bases from J, the junction contained 10 bases not matched to a gene. Looked up from germline, CDR1 is LNHNV and CDR2 is YYDKDF (reference sequence).

The CDR3 sequence is CASSPEGTGQPQHF. In nucleotides, the CDR3 is TGTGCCAGCAGCCCCGAAGGTACGGGACAGCCCCAGCATTTT. The V and J genes are TRBV7-8 and TRBJ1-5; D is undetermined. The germline V gene encodes CDR1 SGHVS and CDR2 FQNEAQ. V lost 5 bases, J lost 7 bases, and 15 bases lay in between. The CDR3 is 14 amino acids.

The chain employs TRBV6-5 and TRBJ2-1, with unresolved D. This CDR3 is 15 amino acids long. Trimming cost V 4 bases and J 0 bases, with 10 bases left between them. The germline V gene encodes CDR1 MNHEY and CDR2 SVGAGI. CDR3 in amino acids: CASSLTASSYNEQFF. For the CDR3, the DNA is TGTGCCAGCAGTTTAACTGCGAGCTCCTACAATGAGCAGTTCTTC.

This chain joins TRBV12-3 or TRBV12-4 and TRBJ2-5, with D perhaps matching TRBD1 (5 bases). The CDR3 is 13 amino acids. V was clipped by 5 bases and J by 2 bases, with 9 bases between them. The DNA of the CDR3 is TGTGCCAGCAGTATTCGACAGCAAGAGACCCAGTACTTC. Its translation: CASSIRQQETQYF.